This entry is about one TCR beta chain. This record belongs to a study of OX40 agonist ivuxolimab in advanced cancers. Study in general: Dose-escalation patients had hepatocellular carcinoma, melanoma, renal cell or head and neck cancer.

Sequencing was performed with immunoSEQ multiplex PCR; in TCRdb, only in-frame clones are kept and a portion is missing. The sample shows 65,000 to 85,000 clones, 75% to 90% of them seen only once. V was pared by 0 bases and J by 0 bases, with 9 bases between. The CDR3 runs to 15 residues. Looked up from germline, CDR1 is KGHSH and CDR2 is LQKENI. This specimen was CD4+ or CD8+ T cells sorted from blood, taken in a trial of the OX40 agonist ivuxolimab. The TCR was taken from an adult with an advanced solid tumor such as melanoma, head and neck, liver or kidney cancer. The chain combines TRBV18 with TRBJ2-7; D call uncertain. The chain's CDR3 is CASSPPFSGSYEQYF. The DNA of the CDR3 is TGTGCCAGCTCACCACCTTTTTCAGGCTCCTACGAGCAGTACTTC. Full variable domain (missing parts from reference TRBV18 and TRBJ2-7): NAGVMQNPRHLVRRRGQEARLRCSPMKGHSHVYWYRQLPEEGLKFMVYLQKENIIDESGMPKERFSAEFPKEGPSILRIQQVVRGDSAAYFCASSPPFSGSYEQYFGPGTRLTVT.